Presented here are 24 T cell receptor beta chains from one specimen sequenced in a study of T cell responses to AZD1222 COVID-19 vaccine. Using immunoSEQ multiplex PCR, the repertoire was profiled, and TCRdb retains in-frame clones only, with some absent. The sample consists of over 110,000 clones, 80% to 90% of them appearing once. Sequencing used peripheral blood, obtained on day 0 of AZD1222 vaccination. Receptors were obtained from an adult in good health.

The chain recombines TRBV3-1 (or the pseudogene TRBV3-2) with TRBJ1-3; D unclear. Germline CDR1 and CDR2: LGHDT and YNNKEL (reference sequence). The CDR3 loop spans 15 amino acids. V shed 1 base and J shed 0 bases, with 7 bases lying between them. DNA of the CDR3: TGTGCCAGCAGCCAAGGCCCGCTCTCTGGAAACACCATATATTTT. Translation gives CASSQGPLSGNTIYF.

V and J are TRBV5-1 and TRBJ2-1; 7 positions match TRBD2. V shed 6 bases, J shed 2 bases, and the junction held 8 bases outside the gene matches. Per germline, CDR1 SGHRS and CDR2 YFSETQ. The CDR3 is 15 residues long. CDR3 DNA sequence: TGCGCCAGCAACCGACTAGCCGATACCTACAATGAGCAGTTCTTC. It encodes CASNRLADTYNEQFF.

The V and J genes are TRBV19 and TRBJ1-5, with TRBD1 identical over 7 bases. CDR1 and CDR2 (germline): LNHDA, SQIVND (reference sequence). The V gene end was trimmed by 7 bases and the J gene end by 0 bases; junction bases not matched to a gene: 6. CDR3 length: 15 amino acids. CDR3 in DNA: TGTGCCAGTACCCAAAACAGGGGTAGCAATCAGCCCCAGCATTTT. Translation gives CASTQNRGSNQPQHF.

This clone was detected once. The V and J genes are TRBV7-2 and TRBJ1-6, with D hard to call. Looked up from germline, CDR1 is SGHTA and CDR2 is FQGNSA. V shed 1 base and J shed 7 bases, with 11 bases lying between them. The CDR3 consists of 15 residues. CDR3: CASSLDPDRNSPLHF. The CDR3, as DNA: TGTGCCAGCAGCTTAGACCCGGATCGGAATTCACCCCTCCACTTT. Supplemented by reference TRBV7-2 and TRBJ1-6, the full variable domain reads GAGVSQSPSNKVTEKGKDVELRCDPISGHTALYWYRQSLGQGLEFLIYFQGNSAPDKSGLPSDRFSAERTGGSVSTLTIQRTQQEDSAVYLCASSLDPDRNSPLHFGNGTRLTVT.

This clone was seen once. The chain uses TRBV6-4 and TRBJ2-7, with 8 bases fitting TRBD1. J lost 3 bases, V lost 6 bases, and 4 bases had no gene match. The CDR3 covers 13 residues. Germline CDR1 MRHNA, CDR2 SNTAGT. CDR3 residues: CASSQGQGYEQYF. DNA for the CDR3: TGTGCCAGCAGCCAAGGACAGGGCTACGAGCAGTACTTC.

The chain uses TRBV10-3 and TRBJ2-1; tentatively, D is TRBD1 (6 bases). The germline gives CDR1 ENHRY, CDR2 SYGVKD. Trimming took 6 bases from V and 4 from J, leaving 16 bases between them. This CDR3 contains 15 residues. CDR3: CAIRFGSQGYNEQFF. For the CDR3, the DNA is TGTGCCATCAGATTCGGGTCACAGGGTTACAATGAGCAGTTCTTC.

This chain connects TRBV12-3 or TRBV12-4 to TRBJ2-3, with D unclear. V was pared by 4 bases and J by 11 bases, with 13 bases between. The CDR3 is made up of 12 amino acids. The CDR3 sequence: CASSSGHQRQYF. CDR3 sequence (DNA): TGTGCCAGCAGTTCGGGTCACCAAAGGCAGTATTTT.

This chain uses TRBV23-1 with TRBJ2-5; tentatively, D is TRBD2 (7 bases). TRBV23-1 is designated an ORF whose function remains uncertain. V was clipped by 5 bases and J by 3 bases, with 22 bases between them. CDR3 length: 17 residues. CDR3 residues: CASSRGGGGSGEETQYF. Written as DNA, the CDR3 is TGCGCCAGCAGTAGGGGGGGAGGAGGTTCGGGCGAAGAGACCCAGTACTTC.

In this sample, this clone turned up once. The gene calls are TRBV7-9 and TRBJ2-7, with 14 bases fitting TRBD2. Trimming cost V 0 bases and J 3 bases; bases outside gene matches: 4. Germline V gene sequence: CDR1 SEHNR, CDR2 FQNEAQ (reference sequence). The CDR3 totals 17 residues. The CDR3 nucleotides are TGTGCCAGCAGCTTAGCGGGGACTAGCGGGAGTGGCTACGAGCAGTACTTC. This encodes CASSLAGTSGSGYEQYF.

The chain uses TRBV28 and TRBJ2-7, with 9 nucleotides matching TRBD1. There are 14 residues in the CDR3. Germline CDR1 is MDHEN and CDR2 is SYDVKM. V dropped 2 bases and J dropped 7; count of bases not matched to a gene: 6. Here the CDR3 DNA reads TGTGCCAGCAGTTTACTCGGGACAGGGTCTGAGCAGTACTTC. Translated: CASSLLGTGSEQYF.

The chain is built from TRBV29-1 and TRBJ1-1, with unresolved D. Germline lookup yields CDR1 SQVTM and CDR2 ANQGSEA. CDR3 size: 13 residues. Deletions cut 7 bases from V and 1 base from J, with 13 bases between. The CDR3 is CSGGGQRNTEAFF. The CDR3 DNA sequence: TGCAGCGGGGGAGGTCAGCGGAACACTGAAGCTTTCTTT.

This clone was observed a handful of times. J is TRBJ1-6 and V is TRBV5-4; D gene uncertain. V lost 2 bases and J 9 bases, leaving 6 bases between the germline ends. Germline V gene sequence: CDR1 SGHNT, CDR2 YYREEE (reference sequence). The CDR3 consists of 12 residues. The CDR3, as DNA: TGTGCCAGCAGCTTACCGGGTTCACCCCTCCACTTT. This translates into CASSLPGSPLHF.

The rearrangement links TRBV25-1 to TRBJ2-7; the D gene is possibly TRBD2 (7 bases). V lost 5 bases to trimming and J lost 5 bases, with 16 bases between them. The germline gives CDR1 MGHDK, CDR2 SYGVNS. The CDR3 totals 14 residues. CDR3 in amino acids: CASSHNSGGHEQYF. CDR3 nucleotide sequence: TGTGCCAGCAGTCACAACTCCGGGGGGCACGAGCAGTACTTC.

The chain is built from TRBV4-1 and TRBJ2-3, with D possibly TRBD2 on 5 matching bases. V was shortened by 5 bases and J by 2 bases, with 20 bases between the two germline ends. Germline V lookup: CDR1 MGHRA, CDR2 YSYEKL. This CDR3 has 17 amino acids. The DNA for the CDR3 is TGCGCCAGCAGCAGCCGGGGTGTTGGCGAACACACAGATACGCAGTATTTT. The encoded protein is CASSSRGVGEHTDTQYF.

The V and J genes are TRBV28 and TRBJ2-7, with 10 nucleotides matching TRBD2. The CDR3 spans 14 residues. Germline CDR1 and CDR2: MDHEN and SYDVKM. The V gene end was trimmed by 2 bases and the J gene end by 3 bases; junction bases not matched to a gene: 1. CDR3 bases: TGTGCCAGCAGTTTACCTAGCGGGAGCTACGAGCAGTACTTC. Translated, it gives CASSLPSGSYEQYF. Variable domain in full (rest from reference TRBV28 and TRBJ2-7): DVKVTQSSRYLVKRTGEKVFLECVQDMDHENMFWYRQDPGLGLRLIYFSYDVKMKEKGDIPEGYSVSREKKERFSLILESASTNQTSMYLCASSLPSGSYEQYFGPGTRLTVT.

V and J are TRBV11-3 and TRBJ1-4; D remains unclear. Germline lookup yields CDR1 SGHNT and CDR2 YENEEA. CDR3 length equals 16 residues. V dropped 2 bases and J dropped 0 bases, with 10 bases sitting between them. CDR3 coding DNA: TGTGCCAGCAGCTTATGCGGGAGTCCAACTAATGAAAAACTGTTTTTT. This gives the protein CASSLCGSPTNEKLFF.

The chain links TRBV9 to TRBJ1-4; D remains unclear. Germline V gene sequence: CDR1 SGDLS, CDR2 YYNGEE. Trimming removed 3 bases from V and 5 bases from J, with 14 bases in between. CDR3 length: 15 residues. CDR3: CASSAHLEVNEKLFF. CDR3 DNA: TGTGCCAGCAGCGCCCACTTAGAAGTAAATGAAAAACTGTTTTTT.

The chain joins TRBV9 to TRBJ1-1, with no clear D. This CDR3 has 14 residues. Trimming removed 0 bases from V and 5 bases from J, with 11 bases in between. Per germline, CDR1 SGDLS and CDR2 YYNGEE. CDR3 residues: CASSVAGVGTEAFF. In DNA form, the CDR3 reads TGTGCCAGCAGCGTAGCCGGGGTTGGAACTGAAGCTTTCTTT.

The chain combines TRBV30 with TRBJ1-1, with 9 bases fitting TRBD1. The CDR3 runs 13 residues. The V gene end was trimmed by 7 bases and the J gene end by 0 bases; junction bases not matched to a gene: 3. In germline, CDR1 is GTSNPN, CDR2 SVGIG (reference sequence). The CDR3 nucleotides read TGTGCCTTGGACAGGGGAATGAACACTGAAGCTTTCTTT. Its translation: CALDRGMNTEAFF.

V and J are TRBV14 and TRBJ1-1; D ambiguous. The V and J ends lost 4 bases and 5 bases respectively, with 17 bases between them. The length of the CDR3 is 15 residues. Germline CDR1 SGHDN, CDR2 FVKESK. The CDR3 DNA is TGTGCCAGCAGCCCCCCTAGAGGGCTGGTTACTGAAGCTTTCTTT. Translated, it gives CASSPPRGLVTEAFF.

The chain carries TRBV27 and TRBJ1-5; 12 positions match TRBD1. V shed 7 bases and J 7 bases; nucleotides not matched to a gene: 8. Germline lookup yields CDR1 MNHEY and CDR2 SMNVEV (reference sequence). The CDR3 extends over 15 amino acids. The CDR3 bases are TGTGCCAGCAAAATGGGACAGGGGGCGAGCCAGCCCCAGCATTTT. It yields the protein CASKMGQGASQPQHF.

V usage is TRBV7-2 and J usage is TRBJ2-7, with a possible D match to TRBD1 (6 bases). The germline V gene has CDR1 SGHTA and CDR2 FQGNSA. The CDR3 is made up of 14 amino acids. Trimming took 1 base from V and 6 from J, leaving 13 bases between them. The CDR3 bases are TGTGCCAGCAGCTTAGTAGGGGGAGATCGCGAGCAGTACTTC. As protein: CASSLVGGDREQYF. Filled out from reference TRBV7-2 and TRBJ2-7, the complete variable domain reads GAGVSQSPSNKVTEKGKDVELRCDPISGHTALYWYRQSLGQGLEFLIYFQGNSAPDKSGLPSDRFSAERTGGSVSTLTIQRTQQEDSAVYLCASSLVGGDREQYFGPGTRLTVT.

The chain uses TRBV19 and TRBJ2-7; D possibly corresponds to TRBD1 (6 bases). The length of the CDR3 is 14 residues. V lost 4 bases, J lost 1 base, and 11 bases lay in between. Germline V gene sequence: CDR1 LNHDA, CDR2 SQIVND (reference sequence). The CDR3 DNA is TGTGCCAGTAGTACACAGGGCTGGTCCTACGAGCAGTACTTC. Translated: CASSTQGWSYEQYF.

Remarks on this clone: One end of the junction does not line up with germline, which may come from a read error. The rearrangement uses TRBV7-2 and TRBJ2-3, with TRBD2 as a possible D gene (6 bases). The CDR3 has 14 amino acids. CDR1 is SGHTA and CDR2 is FQGNSA in the germline V gene. The CDR3 DNA sequence: TGTGCCACCAGCCGGGACTGGAGGTCAGATACGCAGTATTTT. This gives the protein CATSRDWRSDTQYF.